These 3 T cell receptor beta chains were all obtained from the same sample, sequenced in a study of PD-1 blockade in mismatch repair-deficient tumors. The repertoire was sequenced with immunoSEQ multiplex PCR; TCRdb's copy has only in-frame clones and lacks some. The sample lists about 120,000 clones, 65% to 80% occurring once. The sample in question was peripheral blood, obtained more than 58 weeks after starting pembrolizumab. These receptors originate from an adult with mismatch repair-deficient cancer.

V usage is TRBV28 and J usage is TRBJ2-5; D is perhaps TRBD1 (6 bases). The CDR3 sequence is 15 residues long. The V gene lost 6 bases and the J gene lost 5 bases, with 19 bases spanning the gap. Per germline, CDR1 MDHEN and CDR2 SYDVKM. In nucleotides, the CDR3 is TGTGCCAGCAGCCCCGATGGCAGGGGAGTCGAGACCCAGTACTTC. As protein: CASSPDGRGVETQYF.

DNA for the CDR3: TGCGCCAGCAGCTTGATAGGGACTCTCCCCAATGAGCAGTTCTTC. This gives the protein CASSLIGTLPNEQFF. The chain employs TRBV5-1 and TRBJ2-1; a possible D gene is TRBD2 (6 bases). The germline V and J ends were trimmed by 1 base and 6 bases, with 14 bases remaining between them. This CDR3 comprises 15 residues. CDR1 SGHRS and CDR2 YFSETQ come from the germline V gene.

This clone has just a few counts. The chain uses TRBV30 and TRBJ1-2; TRBD1 aligns across 7 bases. Germline V CDR1 and CDR2: GTSNPN, SVGIG (reference sequence). The junction had 7 bases not matched to a gene; V was cut back by 2 bases and J by 4 bases. The CDR3 loop spans 14 amino acids. CDR3 region: CAWSSDRISYGYTF. The DNA for the CDR3 is TGTGCCTGGAGTTCGGACAGGATTTCCTATGGCTACACCTTC.